Included here is one TCR beta chain sequence, with context. Its target is not known. The CDR3 is 15 amino acids. The V end was cut by 1 base, the J end by 1 base, with 8 bases between. CDR1 and CDR2 (germline): SGDLS, YYNGEE. The method was immunoSEQ multiplex PCR; TCRdb's version includes in-frame clones alone and lacks a portion of them. Among about 26,000 clones, roughly 77% were seen once, and the ten largest hold around 0.99%. This sample is part of a study of T cells in narcolepsy. Study-wide findings and caveats: Autoreactive clone sequences were missing from some blood memory CD4+ repertoires. Reportedly, autoreactive clonotypes were serially detected in patients' blood but not controls'. Comparing one patient's CSF and blood CD4+ clonotypes highlighted HCRT- and TRIB2-specific autoreactive clonotypes.

Sequenced: memory (CD45RA-) CD4+ T cells from blood. The sequence was collected from a human donor in good health. The chain recombines TRBV9 with TRBJ2-2; D gene ambiguous. CDR3 sequence: CASSVPAVNTGELFF. CDR3 in DNA: TGTGCCAGCAGCGTACCGGCCGTGAACACCGGGGAGCTGTTTTTT. Filled out from reference TRBV9 and TRBJ2-2, the complete variable domain reads DSGVTQTPKHLITATGQRVTLRCSPRSGDLSVYWYQQSLDQGLQFLIQYYNGEERAKGNILERFSAQQFPDLHSELNLSSLELGDSALYFCASSVPAVNTGELFFGEGSRLTVL.